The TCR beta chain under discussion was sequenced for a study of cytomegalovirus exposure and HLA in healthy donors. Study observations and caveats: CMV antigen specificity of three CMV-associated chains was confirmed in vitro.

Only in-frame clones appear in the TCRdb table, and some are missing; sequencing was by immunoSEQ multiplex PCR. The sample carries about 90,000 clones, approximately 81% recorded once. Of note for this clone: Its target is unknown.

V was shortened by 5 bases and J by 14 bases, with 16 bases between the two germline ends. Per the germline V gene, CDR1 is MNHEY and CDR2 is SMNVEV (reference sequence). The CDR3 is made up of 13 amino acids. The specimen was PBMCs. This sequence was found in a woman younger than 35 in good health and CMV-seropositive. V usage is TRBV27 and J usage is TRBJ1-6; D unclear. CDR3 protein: CASSPREGRALHF. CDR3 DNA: TGTGCCAGCAGTCCGAGGGAAGGAAGGGCCCTCCACTTT.